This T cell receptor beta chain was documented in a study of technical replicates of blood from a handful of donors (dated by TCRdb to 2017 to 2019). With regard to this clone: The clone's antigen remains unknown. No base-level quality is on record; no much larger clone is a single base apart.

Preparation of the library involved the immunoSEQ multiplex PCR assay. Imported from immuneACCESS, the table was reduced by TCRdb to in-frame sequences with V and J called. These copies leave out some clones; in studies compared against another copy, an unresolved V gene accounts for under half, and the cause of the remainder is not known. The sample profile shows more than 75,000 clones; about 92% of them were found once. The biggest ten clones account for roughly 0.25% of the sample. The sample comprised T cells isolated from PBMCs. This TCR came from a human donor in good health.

The nucleotide sequence reads as follows: TGTGCCAGCAGCTTAGGCCTTTATGGAAACACCATATATTTT. It is translated as CASSLGLYGNTIYF. The V and J genes are TRBV13 and TRBJ1-3; the D gene identity is not certain. V is cut by 0 bases and J by 3 bases, and the space between the germline ends is 6 bases. The CDR3 sequence holds 14 residues, the cysteine and phenylalanine included. Here the CDR3 DNA is all that survives: 42 bases in frame from base 1. Reading the germline V gene (reference sequence) gives CDR1 PRHDT and CDR2 FYEKMQ.